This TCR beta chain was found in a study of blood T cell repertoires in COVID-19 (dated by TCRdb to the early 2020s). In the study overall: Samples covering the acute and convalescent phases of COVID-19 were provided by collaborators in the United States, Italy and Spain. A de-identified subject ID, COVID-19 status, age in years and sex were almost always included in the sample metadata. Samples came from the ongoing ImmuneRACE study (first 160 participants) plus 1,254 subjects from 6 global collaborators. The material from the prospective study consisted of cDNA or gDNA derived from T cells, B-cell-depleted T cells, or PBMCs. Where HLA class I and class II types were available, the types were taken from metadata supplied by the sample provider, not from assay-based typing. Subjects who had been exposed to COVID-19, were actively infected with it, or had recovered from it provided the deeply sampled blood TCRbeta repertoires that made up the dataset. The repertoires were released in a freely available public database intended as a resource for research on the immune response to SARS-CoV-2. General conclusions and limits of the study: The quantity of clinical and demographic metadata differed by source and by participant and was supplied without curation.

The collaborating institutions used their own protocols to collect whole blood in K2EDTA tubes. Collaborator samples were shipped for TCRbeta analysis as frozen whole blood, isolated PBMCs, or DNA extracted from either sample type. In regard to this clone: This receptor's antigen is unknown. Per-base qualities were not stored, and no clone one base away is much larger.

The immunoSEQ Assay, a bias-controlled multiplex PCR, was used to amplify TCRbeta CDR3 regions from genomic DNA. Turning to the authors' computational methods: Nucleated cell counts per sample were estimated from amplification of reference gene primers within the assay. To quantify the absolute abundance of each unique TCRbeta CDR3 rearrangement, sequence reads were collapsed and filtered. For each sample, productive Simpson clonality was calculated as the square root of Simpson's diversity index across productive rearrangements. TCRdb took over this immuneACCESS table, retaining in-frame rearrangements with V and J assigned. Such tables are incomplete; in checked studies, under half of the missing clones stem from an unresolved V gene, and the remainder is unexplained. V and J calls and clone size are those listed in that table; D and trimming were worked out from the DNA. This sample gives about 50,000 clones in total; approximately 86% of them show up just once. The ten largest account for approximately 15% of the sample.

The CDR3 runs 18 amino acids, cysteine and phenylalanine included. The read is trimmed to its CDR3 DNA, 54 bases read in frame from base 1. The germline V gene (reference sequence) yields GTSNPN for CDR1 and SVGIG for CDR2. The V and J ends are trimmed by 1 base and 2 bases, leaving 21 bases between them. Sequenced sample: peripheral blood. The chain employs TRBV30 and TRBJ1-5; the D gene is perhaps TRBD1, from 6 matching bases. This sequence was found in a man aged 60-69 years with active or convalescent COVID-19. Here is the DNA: TGTGCCTGGAGTGGATCCGGTGGGGGCAGTATGGGCAATCAGCCCCAGCATTTT. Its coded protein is CAWSGSGGGSMGNQPQHF.